This record covers a single T cell receptor beta chain. The data were taken from a study of shared T cell receptors in the human thymus. This table comes from immunoSEQ multiplex PCR, and its TCRdb copy is limited to in-frame clones, with some not included. The data contain hundreds of thousands of clones, approximately 87% of them singletons. These data were also filed under a second study, of human thymus T cells. That paper states: Resections from corrective heart surgery provided thymus tissue. Thymic and blood repertoires appeared to show biased V and J gene usage.

Material for sequencing was thymocytes. This clonotype originated in a boy in the first two years of life with a congenital heart defect.

The CDR3 here is CASSAVETGIPYGYTF. DNA of the CDR3: TGCGCCAGCAGCGCGGTGGAGACAGGGATTCCCTATGGCTACACCTTC. The chain has TRBV5-1 and TRBJ1-2, with 7 bases aligning to TRBD1. The CDR3 has 16 amino acids. Unmatched junction bases numbered 13, after V lost 4 bases and J lost 4 bases. Germline V gene sequence: CDR1 SGHRS, CDR2 YFSETQ.